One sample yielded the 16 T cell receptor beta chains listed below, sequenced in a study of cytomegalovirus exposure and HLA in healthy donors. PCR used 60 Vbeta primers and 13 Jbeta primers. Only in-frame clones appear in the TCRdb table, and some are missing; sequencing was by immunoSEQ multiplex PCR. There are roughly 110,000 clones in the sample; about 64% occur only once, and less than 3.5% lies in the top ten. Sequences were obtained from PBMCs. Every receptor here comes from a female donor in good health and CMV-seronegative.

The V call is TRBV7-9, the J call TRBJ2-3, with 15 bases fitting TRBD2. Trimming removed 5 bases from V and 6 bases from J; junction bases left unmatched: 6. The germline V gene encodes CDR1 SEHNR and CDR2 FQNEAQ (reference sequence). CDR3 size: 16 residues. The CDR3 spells CASSRTSGRARDTQYF. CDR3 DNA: TGTGCCAGCAGCCGGACTAGCGGGAGGGCCAGGGATACGCAGTATTTT.

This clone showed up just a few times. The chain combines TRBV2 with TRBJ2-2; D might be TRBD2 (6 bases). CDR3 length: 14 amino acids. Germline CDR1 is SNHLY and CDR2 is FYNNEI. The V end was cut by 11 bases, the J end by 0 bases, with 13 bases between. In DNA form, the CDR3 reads TGTGCCGGCCGGCGGGACTCGAACACCGGGGAGCTGTTTTTT. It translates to CAGRRDSNTGELFF.

The CDR3 DNA follows: TGTGCCAGTAGTGTACAAGGGGCGTCTGGCTACACCTTC. Translating it yields CASSVQGASGYTF. The rearrangement links TRBV19 to TRBJ1-2, with D possibly being TRBD1 (5 bases). From germline, CDR1 is LNHDA and CDR2 SQIVND (reference sequence). This CDR3 region has 13 residues. Trimming shortened V by 5 bases and J by 7 bases, and 14 bases separated the two germline ends.

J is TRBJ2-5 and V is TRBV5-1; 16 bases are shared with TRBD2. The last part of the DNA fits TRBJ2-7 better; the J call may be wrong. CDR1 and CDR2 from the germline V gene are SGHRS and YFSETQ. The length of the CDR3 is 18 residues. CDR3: CASSLGPPGLAGGGEQYF. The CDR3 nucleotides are TGCGCCAGCAGCTTGGGACCTCCGGGACTAGCGGGAGGGGGCGAGCAGTACTTC.

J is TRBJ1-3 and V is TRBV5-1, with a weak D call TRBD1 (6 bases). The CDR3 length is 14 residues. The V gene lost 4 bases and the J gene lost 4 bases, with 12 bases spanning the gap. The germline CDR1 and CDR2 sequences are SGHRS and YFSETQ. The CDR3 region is CASSITGSGNTIYF. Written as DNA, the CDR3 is TGCGCCAGCAGCATAACAGGGTCCGGAAACACCATATATTTT.

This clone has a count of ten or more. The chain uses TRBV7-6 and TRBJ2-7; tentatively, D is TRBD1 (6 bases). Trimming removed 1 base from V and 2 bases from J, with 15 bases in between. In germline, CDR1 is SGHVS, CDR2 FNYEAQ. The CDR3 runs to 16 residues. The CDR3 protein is CASSLDPGVGAYEQYF. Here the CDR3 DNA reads TGTGCCAGCAGCTTAGACCCAGGGGTTGGGGCCTACGAGCAGTACTTC.

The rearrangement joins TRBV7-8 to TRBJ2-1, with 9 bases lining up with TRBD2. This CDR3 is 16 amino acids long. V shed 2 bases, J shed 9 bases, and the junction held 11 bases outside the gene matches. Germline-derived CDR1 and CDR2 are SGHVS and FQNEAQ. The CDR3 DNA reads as TGTGCCAGCAGCTTACGGTTCGCGGGAGGGCCGGGTGAGCAGTTCTTC. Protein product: CASSLRFAGGPGEQFF. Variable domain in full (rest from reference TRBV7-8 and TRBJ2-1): GAGVSQSPRYKVAKRGQDVALRCDPISGHVSLFWYQQALGQGPEFLTYFQNEAQLDKSGLPSDRFFAERPEGSVSTLKIQRTQQEDSAVYLCASSLRFAGGPGEQFFGPGTRLTVL.

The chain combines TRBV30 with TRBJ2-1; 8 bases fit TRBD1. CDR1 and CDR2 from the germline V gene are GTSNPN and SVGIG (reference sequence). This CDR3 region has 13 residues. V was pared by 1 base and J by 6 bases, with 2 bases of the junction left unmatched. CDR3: CAWSGTGGNEQFF. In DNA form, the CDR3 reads TGTGCCTGGAGTGGTACAGGGGGCAATGAGCAGTTCTTC.

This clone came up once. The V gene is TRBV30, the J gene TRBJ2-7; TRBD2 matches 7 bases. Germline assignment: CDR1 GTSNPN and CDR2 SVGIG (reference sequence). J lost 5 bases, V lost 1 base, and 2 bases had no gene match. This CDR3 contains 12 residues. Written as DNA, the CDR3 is TGTGCCTGGAGTGCGGGGGGAGACGAGCAGTACTTC. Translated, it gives CAWSAGGDEQYF.

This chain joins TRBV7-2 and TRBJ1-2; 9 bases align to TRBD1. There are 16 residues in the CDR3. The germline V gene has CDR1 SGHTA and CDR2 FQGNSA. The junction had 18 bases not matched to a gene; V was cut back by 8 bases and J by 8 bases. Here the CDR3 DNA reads TGTGCCAGCCCCTCAGCCCCCCTGCGGACAGGGGACGGCTACACCTTC. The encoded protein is CASPSAPLRTGDGYTF.

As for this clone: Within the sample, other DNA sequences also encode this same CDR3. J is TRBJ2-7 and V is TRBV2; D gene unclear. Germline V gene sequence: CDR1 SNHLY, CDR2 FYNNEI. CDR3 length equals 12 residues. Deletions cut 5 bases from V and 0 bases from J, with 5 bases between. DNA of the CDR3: TGTGCCAGCAGTCGGAGCTCCTACGAGCAGTACTTC. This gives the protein CASSRSSYEQYF.

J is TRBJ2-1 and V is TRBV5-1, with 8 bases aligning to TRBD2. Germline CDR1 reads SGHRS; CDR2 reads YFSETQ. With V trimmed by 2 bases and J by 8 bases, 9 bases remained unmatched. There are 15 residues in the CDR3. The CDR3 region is CASSLAGDRIDEQFF. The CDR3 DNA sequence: TGCGCCAGCAGCTTAGCGGGAGATCGGATCGATGAGCAGTTCTTC.

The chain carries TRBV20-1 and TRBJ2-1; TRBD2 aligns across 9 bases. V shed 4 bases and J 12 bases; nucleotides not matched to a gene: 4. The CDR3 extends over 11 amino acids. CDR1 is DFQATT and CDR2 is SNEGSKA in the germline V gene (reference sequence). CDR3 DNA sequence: TGCAGTGCTATACTAGCGGGTGGGCAGTTCTTC. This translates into CSAILAGGQFF.

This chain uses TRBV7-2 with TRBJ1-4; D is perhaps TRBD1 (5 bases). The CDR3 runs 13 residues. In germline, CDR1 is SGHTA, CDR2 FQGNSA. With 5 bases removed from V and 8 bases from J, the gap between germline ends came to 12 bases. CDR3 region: CASSPGGREKLFF. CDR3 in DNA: TGTGCCAGCAGCCCCGGGGGGAGAGAAAAACTGTTTTTT.

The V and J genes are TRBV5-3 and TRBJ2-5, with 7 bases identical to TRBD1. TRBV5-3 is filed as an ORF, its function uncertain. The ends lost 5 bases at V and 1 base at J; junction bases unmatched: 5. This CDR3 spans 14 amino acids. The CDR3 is CARRPRDSQETQYF. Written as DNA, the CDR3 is TGTGCCAGAAGGCCCCGGGACAGCCAAGAGACCCAGTACTTC.

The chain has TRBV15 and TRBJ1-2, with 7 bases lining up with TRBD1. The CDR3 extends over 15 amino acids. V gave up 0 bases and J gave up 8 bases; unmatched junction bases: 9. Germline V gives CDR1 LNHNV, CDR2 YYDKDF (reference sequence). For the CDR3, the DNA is TGTGCCACCAGCAGAGATCTCGACAGGGCCGGAGGCTACACCTTC. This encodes CATSRDLDRAGGYTF.